Listed below are T cell receptor beta chains from one sample, sequenced in a study of T cell repertoires in ileal Crohn's disease. TCRdb's copy holds only in-frame clones and misses some; the assay was immunoSEQ multiplex PCR. The data contain tens of thousands of clones, around 90% of them singletons. The sample taken for sequencing was ileal tissue. The receptors derive from an adult with Crohn's disease. The CDR3 runs from the conserved cysteine through the conserved F or W. The order of the fields is clone size, V gene, D gene, J gene, CDR3 DNA, CDR3 protein. A D gene is named only where the DNA matches it firmly. For some rows the clone size is stated as once, few or many, or as a class when expanded; others skip it.

clone size: once; V gene: TRBV9; D gene: .; J gene: TRBJ2-1; CDR3 DNA: TGTGCCAGCAGCGTAGGGACAGTTTACAATGAGCAGTTCTTC; CDR3 protein: CASSVGTVYNEQFF
clone size: .; V gene: TRBV6-6; D gene: .; J gene: TRBJ1-2; CDR3 DNA: TGTGCCAGCAGTTACGTCAGGGAAGACTATGGCTACACCTTC; CDR3 protein: CASSYVREDYGYTF
clone size: .; V gene: TRBV9; D gene: .; J gene: TRBJ2-1; CDR3 DNA: TGTGCCAGCAGCGTAGCACCACCCGGGGAGCAGTTCTTC; CDR3 protein: CASSVAPPGEQFF
clone size: .; V gene: TRBV6-6; D gene: .; J gene: TRBJ1-2; CDR3 DNA: TGTGCCAGCAGTTACGGGCAGGCCGGCTACACCTTC; CDR3 protein: CASSYGQAGYTF
clone size: once; V gene: TRBV4-1; D gene: .; J gene: TRBJ1-1; CDR3 DNA: TGCGCCAGCAGCCAAGATCAGAGTCTGGGAACTAGGAACACTGAAGCTTTCTTT; CDR3 protein: CASSQDQSLGTRNTEAFF
clone size: .; V gene: TRBV29-1; D gene: .; J gene: TRBJ1-1; CDR3 DNA: TGCAGCGTTGTTTCGTTTGAAGCTTTCTTT; CDR3 protein: CSVVSFEAFF
clone size: .; V gene: TRBV5-1; D gene: TRBD2; J gene: TRBJ2-7; CDR3 DNA: TGCGCCAGCAGCCTTCGACCTAGGCGGGAGTCTTTCGAGCAGTACTTC; CDR3 protein: CASSLRPRRESFEQYF
clone size: once; V gene: TRBV15; D gene: .; J gene: TRBJ1-6; CDR3 DNA: .; CDR3 protein: CATSSTSGNSPLHF
clone size: .; V gene: TRBV19; D gene: TRBD2; J gene: TRBJ2-2; CDR3 DNA: TGTGCCAGTAGTAGCGGGAGGAACACCGGGGAGCTGTTTTTT; CDR3 protein: CASSSGRNTGELFF
clone size: .; V gene: TRBV28; D gene: .; J gene: TRBJ1-1; CDR3 DNA: TGTGCCAGCAGCAACAGGGTGCTAGCTTTCTTT; CDR3 protein: CASSNRVLAFF
clone size: .; V gene: TRBV6-1; D gene: .; J gene: TRBJ1-3; CDR3 DNA: TGTGCCAGCAGTGCGGTTGGAGGGTCTGGAAACACCATATATTTT; CDR3 protein: CASSAVGGSGNTIYF
clone size: .; V gene: TRBV2; D gene: .; J gene: TRBJ1-4; CDR3 DNA: TGTGCCCGAGCTGACGAGCGTAATGAAAAACTGTTTTTT; CDR3 protein: CARADERNEKLFF
clone size: .; V gene: TRBV4-2; D gene: TRBD1; J gene: TRBJ1-5; CDR3 DNA: TGTGCCAGCAGCCGAGAGGGACAGGAGCATCAGCCCCAGCATTTT; CDR3 protein: CASSREGQEHQPQHF
clone size: .; V gene: TRBV19; D gene: TRBD1; J gene: TRBJ1-2; CDR3 DNA: TGTGCCATACGGAGGGACAGGGGTGAGAGCTACACCTTC; CDR3 protein: CAIRRDRGESYTF
clone size: .; V gene: TRBV5-1; D gene: .; J gene: TRBJ1-1; CDR3 DNA: TGCGCCAGCAGCCCCGGGACACCGAACACTGAAGCTTTCTTT; CDR3 protein: CASSPGTPNTEAFF
clone size: few; V gene: TRBV4-2; D gene: .; J gene: TRBJ2-2; CDR3 DNA: TGTGCCAGCAGCCAAGATCTCTGGCAGGGGAGGGCCGGGGAGCTGTTTTTT; CDR3 protein: CASSQDLWQGRAGELFF
clone size: .; V gene: TRBV5-1; D gene: .; J gene: TRBJ1-2; CDR3 DNA: TGCGCCAGCAGCTTTGAATCGGGGGGTGGCTACACCTTC; CDR3 protein: CASSFESGGGYTF
clone size: .; V gene: TRBV9; D gene: .; J gene: TRBJ2-1; CDR3 DNA: TGTGCCAGCAGCCTCCTGTCTCGCAATGAGCAGTTCTTC; CDR3 protein: CASSLLSRNEQFF
clone size: once; V gene: TRBV15; D gene: TRBD1; J gene: TRBJ2-1; CDR3 DNA: TGTGCCACGGGACAGGAGTACAATGAGCAGTTCTTC; CDR3 protein: CATGQEYNEQFF
clone size: .; V gene: TRBV5-1; D gene: TRBD1; J gene: TRBJ1-1; CDR3 DNA: TGCGCCAGCAGCTTGGCTTCAGGGGGCACTGAAGCTTTCTTT; CDR3 protein: CASSLASGGTEAFF
clone size: .; V gene: TRBV5-5; D gene: .; J gene: TRBJ1-4; CDR3 DNA: TGTGCCAGCAGCTTGGCCTTTCAGTCCCCCTGGTGGTTTTTT; CDR3 protein: CASSLAFQSPWWFF
clone size: .; V gene: TRBV27; D gene: .; J gene: TRBJ1-1; CDR3 DNA: TGTGCCAGCAGTTTGGGAGGGTGGGGCAACACTGAAGCTTTCTTT; CDR3 protein: CASSLGGWGNTEAFF
clone size: .; V gene: TRBV2; D gene: .; J gene: TRBJ2-3; CDR3 DNA: TGTGCCAGCAGAATAAGTCAGGGGATGTCAGATACGCAGTATTTT; CDR3 protein: CASRISQGMSDTQYF
clone size: .; V gene: TRBV28; D gene: .; J gene: TRBJ1-2; CDR3 DNA: TGTGCCACTTCAGGGGTAACCTATGGCTACACCTTC; CDR3 protein: CATSGVTYGYTF
clone size: .; V gene: TRBV14; D gene: .; J gene: TRBJ2-7; CDR3 DNA: TGTGCCAGCAGCCCAATTGGACGGACAACCTACGAGCAGTACTTC; CDR3 protein: CASSPIGRTTYEQYF
clone size: .; V gene: TRBV11-2; D gene: .; J gene: TRBJ1-1; CDR3 DNA: TGTGCCAGCAGCCCCAGGGGTATGAACACTGAAGCTTTCTTT; CDR3 protein: CASSPRGMNTEAFF
clone size: .; V gene: TRBV20-1; D gene: .; J gene: TRBJ1-1; CDR3 DNA: TGCAGTGCTAGAGGCGACTCGGGAGCTTTCTTT; CDR3 protein: CSARGDSGAFF
clone size: .; V gene: TRBV6-5; D gene: .; J gene: TRBJ1-3; CDR3 DNA: TGTGCCAGCCGACACTTCTCTGGAAACACCATATATTTT; CDR3 protein: CASRHFSGNTIYF
clone size: .; V gene: TRBV30; D gene: TRBD2; J gene: TRBJ2-1; CDR3 DNA: TGTGCCTGGGGACTCTCGGGACTAGCGTTCAATGAGCAGTTCTTC; CDR3 protein: CAWGLSGLAFNEQFF
clone size: .; V gene: TRBV9; D gene: .; J gene: TRBJ2-6; CDR3 DNA: TGTGCCAGCAGAGCAGGGGCTGGGGCCAACGTCCTGACTTTC; CDR3 protein: CASRAGAGANVLTF
clone size: .; V gene: TRBV9; D gene: TRBD1; J gene: TRBJ1-2; CDR3 DNA: TGTGCCAGCACTGTAGACCGGGACAGGGAGAACTATGGCTACACCTTC; CDR3 protein: CASTVDRDRENYGYTF
clone size: .; V gene: TRBV6-5; D gene: .; J gene: TRBJ1-1; CDR3 DNA: TGTGCCAGCAGTTACTCTAATTATAGAGGGGGCACTGAAGCTTTCTTT; CDR3 protein: CASSYSNYRGGTEAFF
clone size: .; V gene: TRBV27; D gene: .; J gene: TRBJ1-5; CDR3 DNA: TGTGCCAGCAGTTCCTCTACCCAACAGGGAATCGATCAGCCCCAGCATTTT; CDR3 protein: CASSSSTQQGIDQPQHF
clone size: .; V gene: TRBV19; D gene: TRBD1; J gene: TRBJ2-5; CDR3 DNA: TGTGCCAGTAGTATAGTATTCGGGACAGGGACTACCTTCCAAGAGACCCAGTACTTC; CDR3 protein: CASSIVFGTGTTFQETQYF
clone size: .; V gene: TRBV7-8; D gene: TRBD1; J gene: TRBJ2-5; CDR3 DNA: TGTGCCAGCAGCGCCCTTGGGACAGGCCGAAACCAAGAGACCCAGTACTTC; CDR3 protein: CASSALGTGRNQETQYF
clone size: .; V gene: TRBV12-5; D gene: .; J gene: TRBJ2-1; CDR3 DNA: TGTGCTAGTGGTTTGGTACGTTGGGAGGAAAAGTTCTTC; CDR3 protein: CASGLVRWEEKFF
clone size: .; V gene: TRBV20-1; D gene: .; J gene: TRBJ1-2; CDR3 DNA: TGCAGTGTGGGCAGGGCTGATGGCTACACCTTC; CDR3 protein: CSVGRADGYTF